This is a list of T cell receptor beta chains from one sample in a study of TIL therapy for anti-PD-1-resistant metastatic lung cancer. Here immunoSEQ multiplex PCR was the method, and the copy in TCRdb shows in-frame clones only, minus some. The table records about 50,000 clones, 79% of them present only once. Material: blood, obtained at baseline. Receptors originate from a woman between 25 and 85 years old with non-small cell lung cancer. Each CDR3 is given with its conserved first and last residue. Each record gives: D gene, clone size, V gene, J gene, CDR3 DNA, CDR3 protein. D genes are given only for firm matches. Rows give clone size only sometimes, using once, few, many, or a class for an expanded clone.

NA	NA	TRBV2	TRBJ1-2	TGTGCCAGCAGTGGATCGGGGCTGGTTGGCTACACCTTC	CASSGSGLVGYTF
NA	NA	TRBV19	TRBJ2-7	TGTGCCAGTAGTATGACAGCCGGTGCCTACGAGCAGTACTTC	CASSMTAGAYEQYF
NA	NA	TRBV19	TRBJ2-1	TGTGCCAGTAGTTTTGGCGGGGGCCCATACAATGAGCAGTTCTTC	CASSFGGGPYNEQFF
NA	NA	TRBV2	TRBJ2-7	TGTGCCAGCAGGCAATCTCCCCGGGACATAACGGAACAGTACTTC	CASRQSPRDITEQYF
TRBD1	NA	TRBV25-1	TRBJ1-1	TGTGCCAGCGGGGCTGTACAGGGGGCGAACACTGAAGCTTTCTTT	CASGAVQGANTEAFF
NA	NA	TRBV5-5	TRBJ2-1	TGTGCCAGCAGCTTGGTTGACCATGAGCAGTTCTTC	CASSLVDHEQFF
TRBD1	once	TRBV2	TRBJ1-2	TGTGCCAGCAGTACCGACAGGGTCTATGGCTACACCTTC	CASSTDRVYGYTF
TRBD1	NA	TRBV7-2	TRBJ1-5	TGTGCCAGCAGCAAGACAGGGGACAATCAGCCCCAGCATTTT	CASSKTGDNQPQHF
TRBD1	NA	TRBV27	TRBJ1-1	TGTGCCAGCAGTTTACAGGGGGCCACTGAAGCTTTCTTT	CASSLQGATEAFF
TRBD1	once	TRBV27	TRBJ1-1	TGTGCCAGCAGGCGAAGGCACACAGGGGGCGCCGGCACTGAAGCTTTCTTT	CASRRRHTGGAGTEAFF
NA	NA	TRBV7-9	TRBJ2-7	TGTGCCAGCAGCTTCAGTGCAAGCGAGAGCTGGGGACACGAGCAGTACTTC	CASSFSASESWGHEQYF
TRBD1	few	TRBV5-1	TRBJ2-7	TGCGCCAGCAGCTTGGTAGGACAGGGGAGCTCCTACGAGCAGTACTTC	CASSLVGQGSSYEQYF
TRBD2	NA	TRBV9	TRBJ2-5	TGTGCCAGCAGCGTAGTGGCGGGGGGGCCGTTAGAGACCCAGTACTTC	CASSVVAGGPLETQYF
NA	NA	TRBV10-3	TRBJ2-7	TGTGCCATCAGTGAAAGCAGCTACGAGCAGTACTTC	CAISESSYEQYF
NA	few	TRBV4-2	TRBJ1-1	TGTGCCAGCAGCCAAGTAGCAGGTGGGACTGAAGCTTTCTTT	CASSQVAGGTEAFF
NA	NA	TRBV2	TRBJ2-1	TGTGCCAGCAGTGAAGCGCGGGCCAGTGAGCAGTTCTTC	CASSEARASEQFF
TRBD1	NA	TRBV5-6	TRBJ1-6	TGTGCCAGCAGCTTTGCTCTGGGACAGGGCCCTCTTTCCCTCCACTTT	CASSFALGQGPLSLHF
NA	NA	TRBV27	TRBJ1-2	TGTGCCAGCAGTTTTGTACCTGGTTATGGCTACACCTTC	CASSFVPGYGYTF
NA	once	TRBV10-2	TRBJ1-3	TGCGCCAGCAGCGTGCGTTCTGGAAACACCATATATTTT	CASSVRSGNTIYF
NA	NA	TRBV18	TRBJ1-2	TGTGCCAGCTCACCACCGGGCCGGCCAGCTAACTATGGCTACACCTTC	CASSPPGRPANYGYTF
TRBD2	NA	TRBV6-5	TRBJ2-7	TGTGCCAGCAGCCCCGGACTAGCTCTAGCCGAGCAGTACTTC	CASSPGLALAEQYF
NA	NA	TRBV5-1	TRBJ1-2	TGCGCCAGCAGCCCAACGACGGATTCAATCTATGGCTACACCTTC	CASSPTTDSIYGYTF
TRBD2	NA	TRBV6-5	TRBJ2-2	TGTGCCAGCAGTTACTCTGGCGGGGGGGCCTCCGGGGAGCTGTTTTTT	CASSYSGGGASGELFF
NA	NA	TRBV7-9	TRBJ1-6	TGTGCCAGCAGCCAGGACAGTTATAATTCACCCCTCCACTTT	CASSQDSYNSPLHF
TRBD2	NA	TRBV19	TRBJ2-1	TGTGCCAGTAGTGTCGGACTAGCGGGAGGGTCGATGGACAATGAGCAGTTCTTC	CASSVGLAGGSMDNEQFF
NA	NA	TRBV6-1	TRBJ1-5	TGTGCCAGCAGTTGGGCAAGCAATCAGCCCCAGCATTTT	CASSWASNQPQHF
NA	NA	TRBV5-1	TRBJ1-1	TGCGCCAGCAACCGTGGGGGGATGAACACTGAAGCTTTCTTT	CASNRGGMNTEAFF
NA	few	TRBV4-2	TRBJ1-6	TGTGCCAGCAGCCAAGGAGGGGTATGGTCACCCCTCCACTTT	CASSQGGVWSPLHF
NA	NA	TRBV7-9	TRBJ1-3	TGTGCCAGCAGCTTGATGGCGGGGGACCCCTCCAGCACCATATATTTT	CASSLMAGDPSSTIYF
NA	NA	TRBV2	TRBJ2-1	TGTGCCAGCAGTGTTAGGCTGTACAATGAGCAGTTCTTC	CASSVRLYNEQFF
TRBD1	NA	TRBV5-1	TRBJ1-4	TGCGCCAGTAGGGACAGTGCAACTAATGAAAAACTGTTTTTT	CASRDSATNEKLFF
NA	few	TRBV11-3	TRBJ1-1	TGTGCCAGCAGCTTGACGGGGTTCCATTCTGAAGCTTTCTTT	CASSLTGFHSEAFF
NA	few	TRBV19	TRBJ1-2	TGTGCCAGTAGTACAAACAGGGCCGCCTATGGCTACACCTTC	CASSTNRAAYGYTF
NA	once	TRBV11-2	TRBJ2-1	TGTGCCAGCAGCTTAGGGACTAATGAGCAGTTCTTC	CASSLGTNEQFF
NA	once	TRBV7-9	TRBJ2-2	TGTGCCAGCAGCTTAGCGTTTAAAAAATACACCGGGGAGCTGTTTTTT	CASSLAFKKYTGELFF
TRBD2	NA	TRBV13	TRBJ2-3	TGTGCCAGCAGCCATAGCGGGGTCAGCACAGATACGCAGTATTTT	CASSHSGVSTDTQYF
TRBD1	NA	TRBV19	TRBJ2-2	TGTGCCAGTAGTAAGGGGGCTTACACCGGGGAGCTGTTTTTT	CASSKGAYTGELFF
NA	once	TRBV2	TRBJ2-5	TGTGCCAGCAGTGGAGCCAGGGCCCAAGAGACCCAGTACTTC	CASSGARAQETQYF
NA	NA	TRBV6-5	TRBJ2-5	TGTGCCAGCAGCTCTTCTAAAGAGACCCAGTACTTC	CASSSSKETQYF
NA	NA	TRBV5-6	TRBJ1-3	TGTGCCAGCAGCTTGGCGGGAAGGGAAGGGCCTTTGTTCACCATATATTTT	CASSLAGREGPLFTIYF
TRBD2	NA	TRBV27	TRBJ2-5	TGTGCCAGCAGTTCCCTAGCGGGAGGCGAGACCCAGTACTTC	CASSSLAGGETQYF
NA	NA	TRBV5-1	TRBJ2-2	TGCGCCAGCAGCTTGGAACTTGCGGGGGCCAACACCGGGGAGCTGTTTTTT	CASSLELAGANTGELFF
NA	NA	TRBV5-1	TRBJ1-3	TGCGCCAGCAGCCAGTCCGGGGTAACGGGAAACACCATATATTTT	CASSQSGVTGNTIYF
TRBD2	NA	TRBV7-2	TRBJ2-1	TGTGCCAGCAGCTTAGGTGGGGTTAGCGGGAAGGTTGAGCAGTTCTTC	CASSLGGVSGKVEQFF
NA	NA	TRBV19	TRBJ1-5	TGTGCCAGTAGTCCTACAGGTTACTCAGCCCAGCATTTT	CASSPTGYSAQHF
NA	NA	TRBV5-6	TRBJ1-1	TGTGCCAGCAGCTCCAATCCAGGGAACACTGAAGCTTTCTTT	CASSSNPGNTEAFF
TRBD2	NA	TRBV5-1	TRBJ2-3	TGCGCCAGCAGCAAAGGACTAGCGGGAGGCACAGATACGCAGTATTTT	CASSKGLAGGTDTQYF
NA	NA	TRBV15	TRBJ1-2	TGTGCCACCAGCAGCGATACGTTTAGTCGGTATGGCTACACCTTC	CATSSDTFSRYGYTF